The entry below describes one T cell receptor (beta chain). The antigen remains undetermined. The sample belongs to a study of T-cell memory formation after mild COVID-19. TCRdb re-analysed the 5' RACE reads in MiXCR, keeping a single row per CDR3 protein. The data contain approximately 350,000 distinct CDR3 sequences, approximately 27% of them singletons. Study findings and constraints: Memory from before infection featured some responding clones, which suggests cross-reactive memory joined.

V lost 2 bases and J 3 bases, leaving 11 bases between the germline ends. The germline V gene encodes CDR1 SGHTA and CDR2 FQGNSA. The CDR3 length is 14 residues. Sequencing was carried out using PBMCs or a T cell subset sorted from them (not recorded which). The V gene is TRBV7-2, the J gene TRBJ2-7; a weak D match, TRBD1 (6 bases). The TCR sequence derives from an adult woman who had mild COVID-19 (a few samples of this study predate the infection). Cell type and time point are not known. CDR3 region: CASSLRQGFYEQYF. The CDR3 DNA follows: TGTGCCAGCAGCTTAAGGCAGGGGTTCTACGAGCAGTACTTC.